This TCR beta chain was profiled in a study of cytomegalovirus exposure and HLA in healthy donors. Study-wide results and caveats: With high specificity and sensitivity, the classifier reportedly diagnosed cytomegalovirus status.

All the people who gave samples were healthy bone marrow donors. The germline gives CDR1 LNHNV, CDR2 YYDKDF (reference sequence). Trimming removed 0 bases from V and 4 bases from J; junction bases left unmatched: 7. The CDR3 covers 16 residues. Comments on this clone: As yet, its antigen is unknown.

PCR used 60 Vbeta primers and 13 Jbeta primers. Data came from immunoSEQ multiplex PCR; TCRdb stores just in-frame clones and leaves some out. The table records 160,000 or so clones, more than 75% of them present only once. This rearrangement joins TRBV15 to TRBJ2-3; 7 nucleotides line up with TRBD1. This receptor was obtained from a woman aged 18-29 years in good health and CMV-seronegative. Input material: PBMCs. The CDR3 region is CATSRDQGGGPDTQYF. Written as DNA, the CDR3 is TGTGCCACCAGCAGAGATCAAGGGGGCGGACCAGATACGCAGTATTTT.